A single sample gave rise to the 31 T cell receptor beta chains below, sequenced in a study of blood T cell repertoires in COVID-19. Some clones are missing from TCRdb's copy, which holds only in-frame ones; the method was immunoSEQ multiplex PCR. The sample yields roughly 180,000 clones, about 76% seen once. Sequencing used peripheral blood. The receptors shown here come from a woman in her fifties or sixties with active or convalescent COVID-19.

The V gene is TRBV6-4, the J gene TRBJ1-2; TRBD1 might be the D (6 bases). Trimming took 3 bases from V and 8 from J, leaving 19 bases between them. CDR3 length: 15 residues. Germline V CDR1 and CDR2: MRHNA, SNTAGT. The CDR3 loop reads CASSDTQGTVGGYTF. CDR3 in DNA: TGTGCCAGCAGTGATACACAGGGAACGGTGGGCGGCTACACCTTC.

V is TRBV7-6 and J is TRBJ2-7; TRBD2 matches 7 bases. The germline V gene has CDR1 SGHVS and CDR2 FNYEAQ. The length of the CDR3 is 15 residues. V lost 5 bases to trimming and J lost 2 bases; unmatched junction nucleotides: 9. The CDR3 DNA reads as TGTGCCAGCAGCCCAACTTGGGGGGGTCCCTACGAGCAGTACTTC. Translation gives CASSPTWGGPYEQYF.

The chain links TRBV6-5 to TRBJ1-2; D is unresolved. Trimming took 7 bases from V and 2 from J, leaving 8 bases between them. Germline V CDR1 and CDR2: MNHEY, SVGAGI. This CDR3 contains 12 residues. CDR3 amino acids: CASNNLNYGYTF. As DNA, the CDR3 is TGTGCCAGCAATAACTTGAACTATGGCTACACCTTC.

This clone occurred once. The chain employs TRBV5-1 and TRBJ2-3, with 13 positions matching TRBD2. V lost 0 bases and J lost 2; bases outside the gene matches: 9. The CDR3 contains 19 residues. Looked up from germline, CDR1 is SGHRS and CDR2 is YFSETQ. The DNA for the CDR3 is TGCGCCAGCAGCTTGGGACTAGCGGGGGGACGAATTAACACAGATACGCAGTATTTT. As protein: CASSLGLAGGRINTDTQYF. Complete variable domain (other parts from reference TRBV5-1 and TRBJ2-3): KAGVTQTPRYLIKTRGQQVTLSCSPISGHRSVSWYQQTPGQGLQFLFEYFSETQRNKGNFPGRFSGRQFSNSRSEMNVSTLELGDSALYLCASSLGLAGGRINTDTQYFGPGTRLTVL.

This clone has a count of ten or more. V is TRBV29-1 and J is TRBJ2-1; TRBD2 agrees at 11 bases. In germline, CDR1 is SQVTM, CDR2 ANQGSEA. This CDR3 region has 15 residues. The ends lost 6 bases at V and 6 bases at J; junction bases unmatched: 10. The CDR3 nucleotides read TGCAGCGTCGATGTTAGCGGGAGGGACCCCAATGAGCAGTTCTTC. Translation gives CSVDVSGRDPNEQFF.

The chain links TRBV28 to TRBJ1-6; D remains unclear. The germline CDR1 and CDR2 sequences are MDHEN and SYDVKM. Trimming stripped 7 bases from V and 6 bases from J, with 10 bases between. The CDR3 sequence is 13 residues long. In nucleotides, the CDR3 is TGTGCCAGCATGAGGGATTTTAATTCACCCCTCCACTTT. As protein: CASMRDFNSPLHF.

This chain links TRBV30 with TRBJ2-7; D possibly corresponds to TRBD1 (6 bases). The CDR3 runs to 12 residues. Deletions cut 4 bases from V and 4 bases from J, with 11 bases between. Germline V gene lookup returns CDR1 GTSNPN and CDR2 SVGIG (reference sequence). The CDR3 is CAWNRDGYEQYF. CDR3 DNA: TGTGCCTGGAACAGGGATGGTTACGAGCAGTACTTC.

Remarks on this clone: The sample holds other DNA sequences that translate to the same CDR3. The chain carries TRBV28 and TRBJ1-2, with D maybe TRBD1 (5 bases). CDR3 length equals 12 residues. Germline lookup yields CDR1 MDHEN and CDR2 SYDVKM. Trimming stripped 2 bases from V and 4 bases from J, with 5 bases between. Written as DNA, the CDR3 is TGTGCCAGCAGTTTAAGGGGCTATGGCTACACCTTC. Residues: CASSLRGYGYTF.

The rearrangement joins TRBV4-1 to TRBJ1-5; the match to TRBD1 covers 9 bases. The CDR3 extends over 15 amino acids. The junction had 4 bases not matched to a gene; V was cut back by 1 base and J by 6 bases. The germline CDR1 and CDR2 sequences are MGHRA and YSYEKL. The CDR3 loop is CASSQGGTGLQPQHF. The CDR3 coding sequence is TGCGCCAGCAGCCAAGGTGGGACAGGGCTTCAGCCCCAGCATTTT.

V usage is TRBV29-1 and J usage is TRBJ2-1; TRBD2 agrees at 9 bases. Per germline, CDR1 SQVTM and CDR2 ANQGSEA. After removal of 5 bases from V and 15 bases from J, the junction contained 11 bases not matched to a gene. The CDR3 sequence is 12 residues long. The CDR3 DNA reads TGCAGCGTTACCCCTAGCGGGGACGCCAGGTTCTTC. It yields the protein CSVTPSGDARFF.

The chain uses TRBV5-3 and TRBJ2-4; a weak D match, TRBD1 (5 bases). TRBV5-3 counts as an open reading frame of uncertain function. V was clipped by 10 bases and J by 1 base, with 12 bases between them. There are 13 residues in the CDR3. The CDR3 reads CAPPPGAKNIQYF. The CDR3, as DNA: TGTGCCCCTCCCCCAGGGGCCAAAAACATTCAGTACTTC.

The CDR3 is CASSLIRGKNEQFF. The CDR3 bases are TGTGCCAGCAGTTTAATTCGGGGGAAGAATGAGCAGTTCTTC. This rearrangement joins TRBV28 to TRBJ2-1; D possibly corresponds to TRBD2 (6 bases). Germline CDR1 MDHEN, CDR2 SYDVKM. Trimming stripped 2 bases from V and 7 bases from J, with 12 bases between. CDR3 length equals 14 residues. Using reference TRBV28 and TRBJ2-1 for the parts outside the CDR3, the full variable domain is DVKVTQSSRYLVKRTGEKVFLECVQDMDHENMFWYRQDPGLGLRLIYFSYDVKMKEKGDIPEGYSVSREKKERFSLILESASTNQTSMYLCASSLIRGKNEQFFGPGTRLTVL.

The rearrangement uses TRBV6-1 and TRBJ2-3; 15 bases are shared with TRBD2. V lost 4 bases, J lost 4 bases, and 6 bases stayed unmatched. The CDR3 sequence is 17 residues long. Germline V gives CDR1 MNHNS, CDR2 SASEGT. CDR3 sequence: CASSGGRTSGGADTQYF. The CDR3 bases are TGTGCCAGCAGTGGTGGAAGGACTAGCGGGGGGGCAGATACGCAGTATTTT.

The chain uses TRBV29-1 and TRBJ2-5; 8 nucleotides align to TRBD2. The ends lost 7 bases at V and 1 base at J; junction bases unmatched: 11. Germline values: CDR1 SQVTM, CDR2 ANQGSEA. The CDR3 sequence is 15 residues long. DNA of the CDR3: TGCAGCGGGCGACCGGGAACTAGCGGCCAAGAGACCCAGTACTTC. Translating gives CSGRPGTSGQETQYF.

The table lists this clone with a count of one. V and J are TRBV11-2 and TRBJ2-7; 7 bases map to TRBD2. The germline V gene has CDR1 SGHAT and CDR2 FQNNGV. After removal of 8 bases from V and 0 bases from J, the junction contained 7 bases not matched to a gene. This CDR3 has 14 residues. CDR3 DNA sequence: TGTGCCAGCGGTATTGGGAGGGACTCCTACGAGCAGTACTTC. Amino acids: CASGIGRDSYEQYF.

V usage is TRBV28 and J usage is TRBJ1-3; unclear D gene. The V end lost 8 bases, the J end lost 5 bases, and 13 bases lay between the germline ends. Germline loops: CDR1 MDHEN, CDR2 SYDVKM. The CDR3 contains 13 residues. CDR3 in DNA: TGTGCCAGCCACAGCCGTCGGAGAAACACCATATATTTT. Protein sequence: CASHSRRRNTIYF.

The chain couples TRBV6-6 to TRBJ2-7, with 8 bases fitting TRBD1. Germline trimming cut 6 bases from V and 2 bases from J; bases unmatched to any gene: 9. The CDR3 consists of 15 residues. From germline, CDR1 is MNHNY and CDR2 SVGAGI (reference sequence). CDR3: CASRPTDRAPYEQYF. DNA of the CDR3: TGTGCCAGCAGGCCCACGGACAGGGCCCCCTACGAGCAGTACTTC.

Only one count was recorded for this clone. The rearrangement uses TRBV6-2 or TRBV6-3 and TRBJ2-3; 7 bases are a match to TRBD2. V shed 2 bases and J 4 bases; nucleotides not matched to a gene: 6. This CDR3 is built from 15 residues. Germline V lookup: CDR1 MNHEY, CDR2 SVGEGT. CDR3: CASSYTGLESDTQYF. The CDR3 region has the DNA TGTGCCAGCAGTTACACCGGACTAGAGTCAGATACGCAGTATTTT.

This chain connects TRBV7-2 to TRBJ1-1; D is unclear. This CDR3 is 14 amino acids long. Trimming left V 1 base short and J 1 base short, with 7 bases between. Looked up from germline, CDR1 is SGHTA and CDR2 is FQGNSA. DNA for the CDR3: TGTGCCAGCAGCTTAGTACCGGGGAACACTGAAGCTTTCTTT. Amino acids: CASSLVPGNTEAFF. Full variable domain (rest looked up from reference TRBV7-2 and TRBJ1-1): GAGVSQSPSNKVTEKGKDVELRCDPISGHTALYWYRQSLGQGLEFLIYFQGNSAPDKSGLPSDRFSAERTGGSVSTLTIQRTQQEDSAVYLCASSLVPGNTEAFFGQGTRLTVV.

The CDR3 is CASRVQGEAGELFF. The CDR3 DNA reads TGTGCCAGCAGGGTACAGGGAGAGGCCGGGGAGCTGTTTTTT. The V call is TRBV2, the J call TRBJ2-2; possible D gene TRBD1, 6 bases. The CDR3 spans 14 residues. The ends were cut back, 6 bases at V and 6 bases at J, with 14 bases in the middle. Per germline, CDR1 SNHLY and CDR2 FYNNEI.

The rearrangement joins TRBV7-2 to TRBJ1-4, with D hard to call. V gave up 5 bases and J gave up 15 bases, with 16 bases separating them. In germline, CDR1 is SGHTA, CDR2 FQGNSA. The CDR3 contains 12 residues. The CDR3 is CASSRQGGRVFF. The CDR3 bases are TGTGCCAGCAGCCGACAAGGAGGGCGGGTGTTTTTT.

The chain is built from TRBV28 and TRBJ2-7; the match to TRBD1 covers 9 bases. CDR3 length equals 16 residues. Unmatched junction bases numbered 11, after V lost 6 bases and J lost 2 bases. The V gene's germline CDR1 is MDHEN and CDR2 SYDVKM. CDR3 in amino acids: CASSLIGTGKPYEQYF. The CDR3 coding sequence is TGTGCCAGCAGCCTAATTGGGACAGGGAAGCCCTACGAGCAGTACTTC.

CDR3 sequence: CAISERSGDTQYF. Written as DNA, the CDR3 is TGTGCCATCAGTGAGAGGAGCGGGGATACCCAGTACTTC. V and J are TRBV10-3 and TRBJ2-5; 7 bases align to TRBD2. The germline V gene encodes CDR1 ENHRY and CDR2 SYGVKD. The CDR3 sequence is 13 residues long. Trimming at V came to 2 bases and at J to 8 bases, leaving 5 bases not matched to a gene.

The chain joins TRBV28 to TRBJ1-5; D call uncertain. Germline V lookup: CDR1 MDHEN, CDR2 SYDVKM. Trimming stripped 4 bases from V and 4 bases from J, with 11 bases between. The CDR3 has 14 amino acids. The CDR3 loop is CASSSTLANQPQHF. The CDR3 DNA sequence: TGTGCCAGCAGTTCGACTCTTGCGAATCAGCCCCAGCATTTT.

J is TRBJ1-2 and V is TRBV5-1, with 7 positions matching TRBD1. V gave up 4 bases and J gave up 0 bases; unmatched junction bases: 6. This CDR3 region has 15 residues. Germline V gene data show CDR1 as SGHRS and CDR2 as YFSETQ. CDR3 in amino acids: CASSPGTAANYGYTF. CDR3 sequence (DNA): TGCGCCAGCAGCCCGGGGACAGCGGCTAACTATGGCTACACCTTC.

The chain recombines TRBV4-3 with TRBJ1-2, with TRBD1 matching 8 bases. V was pared by 3 bases and J by 4 bases, with 1 base of the junction left unmatched. The germline gives CDR1 LGHNA, CDR2 YSLEER. The CDR3 is 13 amino acids. The CDR3 DNA reads as TGCGCCAGCAGCCACGGGACAGGCTATGGCTACACCTTC. Amino acid sequence: CASSHGTGYGYTF.

The chain joins TRBV28 to TRBJ2-3; 7 bases align to TRBD1. J gave up 6 bases and V 8 bases, and 5 bases lay outside the gene matches. Looked up from germline, CDR1 is MDHEN and CDR2 is SYDVKM. The CDR3 is made up of 12 amino acids. The CDR3 region has the DNA TGTGCCAGCCACGACAGGGTGGATACGCAGTATTTT. Its protein product is CASHDRVDTQYF. The whole variable domain, filled in from reference TRBV28 and TRBJ2-3, reads DVKVTQSSRYLVKRTGEKVFLECVQDMDHENMFWYRQDPGLGLRLIYFSYDVKMKEKGDIPEGYSVSREKKERFSLILESASTNQTSMYLCASHDRVDTQYFGPGTRLTVL.

The chain recombines TRBV14 with TRBJ1-2; D might be TRBD1 (5 bases). The CDR3 covers 16 residues. Germline-derived CDR1 and CDR2 are SGHDN and FVKESK. V dropped 0 bases and J dropped 5 bases, with 16 bases sitting between them. The CDR3 here is CASSQDLRGASYGYTF. CDR3 in DNA: TGTGCCAGCAGCCAAGATCTGCGGGGCGCGAGTTATGGCTACACCTTC.

V usage is TRBV25-1 and J usage is TRBJ2-2, with D tentatively TRBD1 (6 bases). Per germline, CDR1 MGHDK and CDR2 SYGVNS. The CDR3 totals 16 residues. V was trimmed by 6 bases and J by 1 base, leaving 15 bases between them. The CDR3 here is CASRETGLENTGELFF. CDR3 bases: TGTGCCAGCAGAGAGACAGGCTTGGAGAACACCGGGGAGCTGTTTTTT.

The V and J genes are TRBV30 and TRBJ2-1; D not resolved. The CDR3 spans 12 residues. Germline lookup yields CDR1 GTSNPN and CDR2 SVGIG (reference sequence). Trimming took 5 bases from V and 6 from J, leaving 11 bases between them. The CDR3 nucleotides are TGTGCCTGGGTTCGGGTCGGCAATGAGCAGTTCTTC. Amino acid sequence: CAWVRVGNEQFF.

The chain has TRBV7-2 and TRBJ1-4; D call uncertain. The germline V and J ends were trimmed by 1 base and 8 bases, with 17 bases remaining between them. The V gene's germline CDR1 is SGHTA and CDR2 FQGNSA. This CDR3 comprises 16 residues. The CDR3 sequence: CASSLVGGVAEEKLFF. The CDR3 DNA reads as TGTGCCAGCAGCTTAGTGGGCGGGGTCGCCGAGGAAAAACTGTTTTTT.